This T cell receptor beta chain was documented in a study of OX40 agonist ivuxolimab in advanced cancers. Study context: Participants, 80% to 90% male, averaged roughly 60 years of age, ranging from 23 to 79. Study observations and caveats: In general, CD8+ T cells held more expanded clones than CD4+ did, on average. No determination was made of the antigen specificity of the expanded peripheral T cells.

Note on this clone: Its antigen is not identified.

Method: immunoSEQ multiplex PCR; TCRdb's copy keeps in-frame clones and lacks some. The sample contains roughly 80,000 clones, around nine tenths of which appear only once. Losses at the gene ends were 4 bases for V and 0 bases for J; bases not matched to a gene: 7. From germline, CDR1 is SGDLS and CDR2 YYNGEE. The CDR3 extends over 16 amino acids. The source of this sequence is an adult with an advanced solid tumor such as melanoma, head and neck, liver or kidney cancer. The source material was CD4+ or CD8+ T cells sorted from blood, sampled in a trial of the OX40 agonist ivuxolimab. This sequence joins TRBV9 and TRBJ2-1, with 7 bases matching TRBD2. CDR3 in DNA: TGTGCCAGCAGCCGGGGAGGGACCCACTCCTACAATGAGCAGTTCTTC. Translated: CASSRGGTHSYNEQFF.